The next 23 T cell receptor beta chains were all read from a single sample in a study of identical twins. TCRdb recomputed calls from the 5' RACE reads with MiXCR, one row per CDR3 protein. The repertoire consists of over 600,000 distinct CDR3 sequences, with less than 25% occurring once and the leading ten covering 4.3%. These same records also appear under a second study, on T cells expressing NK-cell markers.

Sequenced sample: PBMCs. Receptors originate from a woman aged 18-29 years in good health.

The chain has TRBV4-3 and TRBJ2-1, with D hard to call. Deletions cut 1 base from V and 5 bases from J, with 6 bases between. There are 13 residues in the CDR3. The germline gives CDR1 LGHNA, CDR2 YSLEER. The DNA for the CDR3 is TGCGCCAGCAGCCAAGTCAGGAACAATGAGCAGTTCTTC. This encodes CASSQVRNNEQFF.

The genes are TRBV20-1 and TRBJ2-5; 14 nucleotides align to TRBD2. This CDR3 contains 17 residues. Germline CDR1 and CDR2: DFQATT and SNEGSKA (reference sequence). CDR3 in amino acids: CCSMILRLAGGQETQYF. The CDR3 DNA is TGCTGCTCCATGATCCTCAGACTAGCGGGAGGGCAAGAGACCCAGTACTTC.

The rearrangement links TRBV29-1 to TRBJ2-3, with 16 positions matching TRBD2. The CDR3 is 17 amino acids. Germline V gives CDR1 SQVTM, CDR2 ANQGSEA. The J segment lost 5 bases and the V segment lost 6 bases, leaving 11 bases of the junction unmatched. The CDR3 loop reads CSVSGTSGRAGGDTQYF. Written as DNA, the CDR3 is TGCAGCGTCTCCGGGACTAGCGGGAGGGCCGGAGGAGATACGCAGTATTTT.

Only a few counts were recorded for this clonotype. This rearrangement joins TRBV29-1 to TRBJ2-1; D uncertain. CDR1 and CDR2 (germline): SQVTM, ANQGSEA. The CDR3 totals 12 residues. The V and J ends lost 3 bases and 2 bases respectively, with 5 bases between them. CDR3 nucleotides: TGCAGCGTTGACCTAACCTACAATGAGCAGTTCTTC. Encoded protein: CSVDLTYNEQFF.

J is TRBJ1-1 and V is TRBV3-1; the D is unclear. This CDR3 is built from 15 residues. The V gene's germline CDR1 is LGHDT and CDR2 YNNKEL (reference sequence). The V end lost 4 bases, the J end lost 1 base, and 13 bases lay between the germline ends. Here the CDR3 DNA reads TGTGCCAGCAGCCTCCTCGGGGTGGGGAACACTGAAGCTTTCTTT. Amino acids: CASSLLGVGNTEAFF.

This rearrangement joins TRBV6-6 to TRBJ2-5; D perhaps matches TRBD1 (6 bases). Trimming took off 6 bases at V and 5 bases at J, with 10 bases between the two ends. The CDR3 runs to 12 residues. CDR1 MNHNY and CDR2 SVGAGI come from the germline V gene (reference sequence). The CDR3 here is CASSPGAETQYF. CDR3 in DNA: TGTGCCAGCAGCCCAGGGGCCGAGACCCAGTACTTC.

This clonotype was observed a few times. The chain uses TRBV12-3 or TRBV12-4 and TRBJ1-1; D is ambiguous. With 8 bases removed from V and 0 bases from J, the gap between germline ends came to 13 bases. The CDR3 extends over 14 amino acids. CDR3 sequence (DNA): TGTGCCAGCCAACACGTCACAGTGAACACTGAAGCTTTCTTT. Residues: CASQHVTVNTEAFF.

Written as DNA, the CDR3 is TGCAGTGCGCCATCGGGGGGCGGGACTAGCGACACAGATACGCAGTATTTT. Translated: CSAPSGGGTSDTDTQYF. The chain uses TRBV20-1 and TRBJ2-3; 10 bases are a match to TRBD2. CDR3 length: 17 residues. V shed 6 bases and J 2 bases; nucleotides not matched to a gene: 14. From germline, CDR1 is DFQATT and CDR2 SNEGSKA (reference sequence).

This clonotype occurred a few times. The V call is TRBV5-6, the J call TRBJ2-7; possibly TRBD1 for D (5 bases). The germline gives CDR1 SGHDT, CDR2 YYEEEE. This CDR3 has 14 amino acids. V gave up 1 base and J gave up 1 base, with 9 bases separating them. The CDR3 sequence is CASSLQGLSYEQYF. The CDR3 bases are TGTGCCAGCAGCTTGCAGGGCCTTTCCTACGAGCAGTACTTC.

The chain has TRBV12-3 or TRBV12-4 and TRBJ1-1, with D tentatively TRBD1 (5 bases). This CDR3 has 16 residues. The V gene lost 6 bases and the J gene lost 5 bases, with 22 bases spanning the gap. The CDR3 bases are TGTGCCAGCAGCACCTTTGGGGGGGTTCTGCAGACTGAAGCTTTCTTT. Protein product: CASSTFGGVLQTEAFF.

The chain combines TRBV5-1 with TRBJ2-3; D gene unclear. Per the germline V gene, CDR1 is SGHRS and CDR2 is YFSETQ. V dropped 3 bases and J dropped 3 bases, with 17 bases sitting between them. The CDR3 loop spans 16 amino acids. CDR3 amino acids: CASSSYASLGTDTQYF. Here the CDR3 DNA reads TGCGCCAGCAGCTCTTATGCTAGTTTGGGTACAGATACGCAGTATTTT.

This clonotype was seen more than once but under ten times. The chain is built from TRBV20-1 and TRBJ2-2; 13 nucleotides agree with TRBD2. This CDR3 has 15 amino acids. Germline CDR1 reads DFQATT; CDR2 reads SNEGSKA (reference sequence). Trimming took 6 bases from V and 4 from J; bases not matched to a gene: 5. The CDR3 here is CSAGRLAGGTGELFF. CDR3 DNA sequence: TGCAGTGCCGGTAGACTAGCGGGAGGCACCGGGGAGCTGTTTTTT.

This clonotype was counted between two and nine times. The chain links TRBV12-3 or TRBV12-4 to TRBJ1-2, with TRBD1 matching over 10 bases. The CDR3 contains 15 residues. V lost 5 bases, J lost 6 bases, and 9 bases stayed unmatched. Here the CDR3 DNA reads TGTGCCAGCAGTCCTCGGGACAGGGGTTTCGATGGCTACACCTTC. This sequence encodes CASSPRDRGFDGYTF.

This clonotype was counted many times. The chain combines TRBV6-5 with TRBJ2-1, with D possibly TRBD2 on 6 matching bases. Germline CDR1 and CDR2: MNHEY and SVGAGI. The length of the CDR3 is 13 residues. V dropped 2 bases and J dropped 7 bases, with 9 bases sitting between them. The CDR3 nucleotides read TGTGCCAGCAGTTACACAGGAGGGAATGAGCAGTTCTTC. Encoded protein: CASSYTGGNEQFF.

CDR3 region: CASNQGGSDTQYF. CDR3 coding DNA: TGTGCCAGCAACCAGGGGGGTTCAGATACGCAGTATTTT. This sequence joins TRBV7-8 and TRBJ2-3; tentative D call: TRBD1 (7 bases). CDR3 length: 13 amino acids. The germline V gene has CDR1 SGHVS and CDR2 FQNEAQ. Trimming stripped 7 bases from V and 4 bases from J, with 12 bases between. Looking up the rest from reference TRBV7-8 and TRBJ2-3 gives the full variable domain: GAGVSQSPRYKVAKRGQDVALRCDPISGHVSLFWYQQALGQGPEFLTYFQNEAQLDKSGLPSDRFFAERPEGSVSTLKIQRTQQEDSAVYLCASNQGGSDTQYFGPGTRLTVL.

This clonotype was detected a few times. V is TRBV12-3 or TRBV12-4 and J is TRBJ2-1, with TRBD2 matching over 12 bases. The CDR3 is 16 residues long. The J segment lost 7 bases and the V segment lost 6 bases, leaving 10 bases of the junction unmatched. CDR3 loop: CASSSRGLAGINEQFF. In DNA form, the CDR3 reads TGTGCCAGCAGCAGCCGAGGACTAGCGGGGATTAATGAGCAGTTCTTC.

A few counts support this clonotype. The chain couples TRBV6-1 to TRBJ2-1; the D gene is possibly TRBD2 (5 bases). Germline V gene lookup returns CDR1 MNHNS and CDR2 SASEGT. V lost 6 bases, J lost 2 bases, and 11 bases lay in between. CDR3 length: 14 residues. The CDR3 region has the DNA TGTGCCAGCAGCCCGGCGGGCCCCTACAATGAGCAGTTCTTC. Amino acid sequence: CASSPAGPYNEQFF.

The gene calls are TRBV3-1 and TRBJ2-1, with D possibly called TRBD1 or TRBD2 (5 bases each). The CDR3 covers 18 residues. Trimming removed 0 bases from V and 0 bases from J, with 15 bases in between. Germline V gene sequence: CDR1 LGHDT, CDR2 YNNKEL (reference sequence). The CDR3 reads CASSQDQGRDGSYNEQFF. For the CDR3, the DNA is TGTGCCAGCAGCCAAGATCAAGGTCGGGACGGCTCCTACAATGAGCAGTTCTTC.

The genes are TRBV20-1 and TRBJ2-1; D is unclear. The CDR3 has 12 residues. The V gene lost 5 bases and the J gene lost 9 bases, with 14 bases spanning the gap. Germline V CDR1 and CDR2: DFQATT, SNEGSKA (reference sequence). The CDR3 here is CSAVDWTGEQFF. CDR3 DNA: TGCAGTGCTGTCGACTGGACGGGTGAGCAGTTCTTC.

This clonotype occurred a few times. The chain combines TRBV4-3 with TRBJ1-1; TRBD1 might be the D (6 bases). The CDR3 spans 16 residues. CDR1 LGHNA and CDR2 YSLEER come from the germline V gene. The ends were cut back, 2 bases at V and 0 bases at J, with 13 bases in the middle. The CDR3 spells CASSQSPDRLNTEAFF. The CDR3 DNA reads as TGCGCCAGCAGCCAATCTCCAGACAGGCTGAACACTGAAGCTTTCTTT.

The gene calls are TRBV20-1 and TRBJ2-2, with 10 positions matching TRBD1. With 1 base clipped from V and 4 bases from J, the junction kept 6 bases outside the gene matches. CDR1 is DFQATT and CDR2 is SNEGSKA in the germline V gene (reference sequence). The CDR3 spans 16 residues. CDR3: CSARGRDRGSTGELFF. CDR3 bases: TGCAGTGCTAGAGGAAGGGACAGGGGCAGCACCGGGGAGCTGTTTTTT.

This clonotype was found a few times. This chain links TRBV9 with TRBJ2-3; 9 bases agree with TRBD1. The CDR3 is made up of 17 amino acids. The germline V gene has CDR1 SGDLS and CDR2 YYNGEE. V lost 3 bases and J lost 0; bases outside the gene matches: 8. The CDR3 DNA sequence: TGTGCCAGCAGCGGATTTTCTACAGGGGGCAGCACAGATACGCAGTATTTT. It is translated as CASSGFSTGGSTDTQYF. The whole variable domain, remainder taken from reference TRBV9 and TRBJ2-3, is DSGVTQTPKHLITATGQRVTLRCSPRSGDLSVYWYQQSLDQGLQFLIQYYNGEERAKGNILERFSAQQFPDLHSELNLSSLELGDSALYFCASSGFSTGGSTDTQYFGPGTRLTVL.

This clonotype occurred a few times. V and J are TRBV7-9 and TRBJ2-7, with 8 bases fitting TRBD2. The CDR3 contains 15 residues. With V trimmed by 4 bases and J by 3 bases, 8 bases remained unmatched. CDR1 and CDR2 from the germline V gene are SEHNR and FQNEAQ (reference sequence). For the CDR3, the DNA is TGTGCCAGCAGCTGGGGGGGACTAGGGTTCTACGAGCAGTACTTC. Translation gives CASSWGGLGFYEQYF.